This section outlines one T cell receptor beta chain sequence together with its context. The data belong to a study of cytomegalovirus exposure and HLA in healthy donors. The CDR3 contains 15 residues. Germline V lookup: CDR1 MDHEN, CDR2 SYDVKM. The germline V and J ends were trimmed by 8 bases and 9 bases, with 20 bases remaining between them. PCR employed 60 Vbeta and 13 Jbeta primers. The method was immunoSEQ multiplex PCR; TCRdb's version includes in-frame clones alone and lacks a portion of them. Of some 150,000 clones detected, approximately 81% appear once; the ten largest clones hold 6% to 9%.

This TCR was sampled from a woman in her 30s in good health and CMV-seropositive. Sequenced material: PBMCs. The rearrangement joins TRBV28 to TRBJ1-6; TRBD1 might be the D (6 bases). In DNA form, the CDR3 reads TGTGCCAGCGTTTTTGAGTCTGGGGGCCTTTCACCCCTCCACTTT. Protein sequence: CASVFESGGLSPLHF.